This TCR beta chain emerged from a study of CD8 T cells in ankylosing spondylitis (dated by TCRdb to the late 2010s). In the study overall: The study set out to find disease-linked TCR variants by profiling T cell receptor beta repertoires in ankylosing spondylitis patients and healthy donors. The full study cohort comprised 25 or so ankylosing spondylitis patients and some 100 healthy donors. Peripheral blood was sampled, and synovial fluid was additionally collected from ankylosing spondylitis patients.

Of note for this clonotype: No antigen is known for it. Base qualities were left out, and no much larger clone turns up one base away.

Results the study describes overall, beyond this receptor: The disease-linked clones had a CD8+ phenotype and were found at relatively low frequencies in peripheral blood. A TCR beta motif made up of seven or eight highly homologous amino acid variants appeared to be characteristic of blood from ankylosing spondylitis patients. Significant enrichment of the disease-linked clones was reported in matched synovial fluid samples from ankylosing spondylitis patients. Some motif variants had previously been reported in the synovial fluid and blood of reactive arthritis patients, which suggests shared mechanisms of disease initiation.

Instrument used: Illumina HiSeq 2500. Quantitative 5'-RACE with molecular barcodes was used to prepare TCR beta libraries. The original pipeline was this. A new computational method, built on a probabilistic model of VDJ rearrangement, was used to identify disease-linked TCR variants. Clones were called with MiXCR by TCRdb after fastp trimmed the public reads at Q25, and only in-frame beta chains were retained. A single entry per CDR3 protein holds the most common genes and DNA from its merged rows. What appears here as the V and J calls and clone size reflects TCRdb's work, not the paper's. The sample contains 500,000 to 550,000 distinct CDR3 sequences, roughly an eighth of them found a single time. The top ten clones comprise approximately 6.2% of the sample. Sequencing was carried out using blood, either unsorted or a sorted T cell fraction (not recorded which). This receptor was taken from a male donor with ankylosing spondylitis.

The CDR3 region has the sequence CASSDQTSGRTDTQYF. The DNA reads TGTGCCAGCAGCGACCAGACTAGCGGGAGAACAGATACGCAGTATTTT. Recombination connected TRBV9 to TRBJ2-3; TRBD2 fits 12 bases in the junction. Taken from cysteine to phenylalanine, the CDR3 has 16 residues. The sequence is cut down to CDR3 DNA, 48 bases in frame from base 1. Trimming leaves V shorter by 3 bases and J shorter by 3 bases, with the junction holding 5 bases beyond the gene matches. Per the germline V gene, SGDLS is the CDR1 and YYNGEE is the CDR2.